These 20 T cell receptor beta chains came from one sample sequenced in a study of blood T cell repertoires in COVID-19. Only in-frame clones appear in the TCRdb table, and some are missing; sequencing was by immunoSEQ multiplex PCR. The data contain roughly 300,000 clones, approximately 82% of them singletons. The specimen was peripheral blood. These receptors were taken from a woman aged 50 to 65 with acute or convalescent COVID-19.

This clone was detected once. The V and J genes are TRBV10-3 and TRBJ1-5; 7 bases are shared with TRBD1. The V and J ends lost 6 bases and 7 bases, in that order; junction bases with no gene match: 3. This CDR3 comprises 12 residues. Germline CDR1 is ENHRY and CDR2 is SYGVKD. DNA of the CDR3: TGTGCCATCAGGACAGGGAACCAGCCCCAGCATTTT. Its translation is CAIRTGNQPQHF.

The gene calls are TRBV7-6 and TRBJ1-6; maybe TRBD1 (5 bases). In germline, CDR1 is SGHVS, CDR2 FNYEAQ. V lost 2 bases and J 7 bases, leaving 12 bases between the germline ends. The CDR3 spans 15 residues. The CDR3 sequence is CASSLIPQGNSPLHF. Here the CDR3 DNA reads TGTGCCAGCAGCTTAATTCCCCAGGGAAATTCACCCCTCCACTTT.

The chain carries TRBV7-9 and TRBJ1-1; weak D call: TRBD1 (5 bases). Trimming removed 7 bases at V and 4 bases at J, with 16 bases between. This CDR3 is 14 amino acids long. Per the germline V gene, CDR1 is SEHNR and CDR2 is FQNEAQ (reference sequence). This CDR3 reads CASTVGGAGTEAFF. The DNA of the CDR3 is TGTGCCAGCACAGTCGGCGGGGCGGGCACTGAAGCTTTCTTT.

V gene TRBV13 combines with J gene TRBJ2-7, with 11 bases matching TRBD2. With V trimmed by 5 bases and J by 6 bases, 6 bases remained unmatched. The germline V gene encodes CDR1 PRHDT and CDR2 FYEKMQ (reference sequence). The CDR3 spans 14 residues. The CDR3 sequence: CASSRGTSGGEQYF. The CDR3 nucleotides are TGTGCCAGCAGCCGCGGGACTAGCGGAGGCGAGCAGTACTTC.

The J gene is TRBJ2-7, the V gene TRBV5-6; D is undetermined. Germline assignment: CDR1 SGHDT and CDR2 YYEEEE. The CDR3 sequence is 13 residues long. V was cut by 4 bases and J by 0 bases, with 8 bases left in between. For the CDR3, the DNA is TGTGCCAGCAGCGGTCTAAACTCCTACGAGCAGTACTTC. This sequence encodes CASSGLNSYEQYF.

The chain has TRBV27 and TRBJ2-1; 7 bases fit TRBD2. Germline lookup yields CDR1 MNHEY and CDR2 SMNVEV (reference sequence). Germline trimming cut 3 bases from V and 6 bases from J; bases unmatched to any gene: 11. The CDR3 extends over 16 amino acids. CDR3 in amino acids: CASSFTRLAEGNEQFF. The CDR3 bases are TGTGCCAGCAGTTTTACCCGGCTAGCGGAGGGCAATGAGCAGTTCTTC.

This sequence joins TRBV5-4 and TRBJ2-2, with 13 nucleotides matching TRBD2. CDR1 and CDR2 (germline): SGHNT, YYREEE (reference sequence). The V and J ends lost 4 bases and 1 base, in that order; junction bases with no gene match: 4. CDR3 size: 17 residues. The CDR3 loop reads CASSRGLAGENTGELFF. DNA of the CDR3: TGTGCCAGCAGCCGAGGACTAGCGGGGGAGAACACCGGGGAGCTGTTTTTT.

This rearrangement joins TRBV29-1 to TRBJ2-2; D call uncertain. Germline V gene lookup returns CDR1 SQVTM and CDR2 ANQGSEA. The V and J ends lost 5 bases and 1 base respectively, with 8 bases between them. The CDR3 loop spans 13 amino acids. CDR3 DNA sequence: TGCAGCGTTCCCGCGGTGAACACCGGGGAGCTGTTTTTT. This translates into CSVPAVNTGELFF.

V is TRBV7-3 and J is TRBJ2-1; 7 bases align to TRBD2. The CDR3 totals 15 residues. CDR1 and CDR2 from the germline V gene are SGHTA and FQGTGA. V shed 0 bases, J shed 5 bases, and the junction held 4 bases outside the gene matches. The CDR3 spells CASSLTRLADNEQFF. As DNA, the CDR3 is TGTGCCAGCAGCTTAACTCGGCTAGCGGACAATGAGCAGTTCTTC.

J is TRBJ1-3 and V is TRBV2; possible D gene TRBD1, 5 bases. This CDR3 is built from 14 residues. CDR1 is SNHLY and CDR2 is FYNNEI in the germline V gene. With 6 bases removed from V and 6 bases from J, the gap between germline ends came to 15 bases. The CDR3 reads CASRRTGDENTIYF. As DNA, the CDR3 is TGTGCCAGCAGGCGGACGGGGGATGAAAACACCATATATTTT.

The V and J genes are TRBV7-2 and TRBJ2-7, with TRBD2 identical over 13 bases. This CDR3 contains 15 residues. After removal of 4 bases from V and 7 bases from J, the junction contained 7 bases not matched to a gene. Germline V gene lookup returns CDR1 SGHTA and CDR2 FQGNSA. The CDR3 region is CASSSMTSGRREQYF. The CDR3 bases are TGTGCCAGCAGCTCGATGACTAGCGGGAGGCGAGAGCAGTACTTC.

CDR3 DNA sequence: TGTGCCAGCAGCTTAGGAGGGGGCCAGCCCCAGCATTTT. This encodes CASSLGGGQPQHF. The V and J genes are TRBV7-8 and TRBJ1-5; 7 bases map to TRBD1. The V gene end was trimmed by 1 base and the J gene end by 7 bases; junction bases not matched to a gene: 1. The CDR3 has 13 residues. In germline, CDR1 is SGHVS, CDR2 FQNEAQ.

The chain uses TRBV4-3 and TRBJ2-2; D unclear. Between the trimmed V and J ends, which lost 2 bases and 5 bases, there was a span of 9 bases. There are 14 residues in the CDR3. Germline CDR1 reads LGHNA; CDR2 reads YSLEER. The CDR3 sequence: CASSQSQITGELFF. CDR3 DNA: TGCGCCAGCAGCCAAAGTCAGATAACCGGGGAGCTGTTTTTT.

The V call is TRBV2, the J call TRBJ2-7, with 10 bases lining up with TRBD2. There are 17 residues in the CDR3. With 1 base clipped from V and 1 base from J, the junction kept 7 bases outside the gene matches. Germline V lookup: CDR1 SNHLY, CDR2 FYNNEI. The DNA of the CDR3 is TGTGCCAGCAGTGAAGTAGAAGCGGGGGGGCGATCCTACGAGCAGTACGTC. Translating gives CASSEVEAGGRSYEQYV.

The genes are TRBV5-1 and TRBJ1-1; 7 bases align to TRBD1. V shed 6 bases, J shed 5 bases, and the junction held 10 bases outside the gene matches. The germline CDR1 and CDR2 sequences are SGHRS and YFSETQ. The CDR3 totals 14 residues. The CDR3 loop reads CASNVQGRGTEAFF. CDR3 in DNA: TGCGCCAGCAACGTACAGGGGCGAGGGACTGAAGCTTTCTTT.

Here the CDR3 reads CASSLLIGDYGYTF. In DNA form, the CDR3 reads TGCGCCAGCAGCTTATTGATCGGGGACTATGGCTACACCTTC. The rearrangement links TRBV5-1 to TRBJ1-2; D unclear. The CDR3 sequence is 14 residues long. The V and J ends lost 2 bases and 3 bases respectively, with 11 bases between them. Germline V lookup: CDR1 SGHRS, CDR2 YFSETQ.

The gene calls are TRBV3-1 (or the pseudogene TRBV3-2) and TRBJ1-5; TRBD1 matches at 7 bases. V gave up 5 bases and J gave up 1 base; unmatched junction bases: 2. The germline V gene encodes CDR1 LGHDT and CDR2 YNNKEL (reference sequence). This CDR3 has 14 residues. The CDR3 region has the DNA TGTGCCAGCAGCTACAGGGGCAGCAATCAGCCCCAGCATTTT. It is translated as CASSYRGSNQPQHF.

A single count supports this clone. J is TRBJ1-1 and V is TRBV4-2, with 9 bases matching TRBD1. In germline, CDR1 is LGHNA, CDR2 YNFKEQ. The V segment lost 3 bases and the J segment 1 base; nucleotides outside the gene matches: 3. The CDR3 sequence is 15 residues long. In nucleotides, the CDR3 is TGTGCCAGCAGCCACGGACAGGGGCCGAACACTGAAGCTTTCTTT. Translated, it gives CASSHGQGPNTEAFF.

This clone was recorded only once. The chain combines TRBV6-5 with TRBJ2-2, with D unclear. The ends were cut back, 5 bases at V and 1 base at J, with 8 bases in the middle. The CDR3 runs 14 residues. Germline V gene data show CDR1 as MNHEY and CDR2 as SVGAGI. CDR3 DNA sequence: TGTGCCAGCAGTATAGCTAGGAACACCGGGGAGCTGTTTTTT. This encodes CASSIARNTGELFF.

This clone appeared a single time. This sequence joins TRBV7-2 and TRBJ2-5; TRBD2 is a possible D gene (7 bases). Germline CDR1 SGHTA, CDR2 FQGNSA. This CDR3 region has 16 residues. Deletions cut 5 bases from V and 0 bases from J, with 16 bases between. CDR3 DNA sequence: TGTGCCAGCAGCGTCACAGGGAGGGGGTACCAAGAGACCCAGTACTTC. Its protein is CASSVTGRGYQETQYF.